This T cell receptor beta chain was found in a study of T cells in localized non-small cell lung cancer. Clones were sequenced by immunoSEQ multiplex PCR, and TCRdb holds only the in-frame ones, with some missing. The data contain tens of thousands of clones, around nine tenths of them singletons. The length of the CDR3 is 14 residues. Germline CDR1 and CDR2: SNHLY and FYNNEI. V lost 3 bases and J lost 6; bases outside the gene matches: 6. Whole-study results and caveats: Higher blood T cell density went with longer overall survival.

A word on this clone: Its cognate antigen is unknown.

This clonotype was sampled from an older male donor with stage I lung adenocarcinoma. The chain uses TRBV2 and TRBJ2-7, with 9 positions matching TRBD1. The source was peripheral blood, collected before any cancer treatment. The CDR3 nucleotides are TGTGCCAGCAGTGAGGGACAGGGTTGGGGCGAGCAGTACTTC. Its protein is CASSEGQGWGEQYF.